The 12 T cell receptor beta chains below all came from one sample that was sequenced in a study of blood T cell repertoires in COVID-19. TCRdb's copy holds only in-frame clones and misses some; the assay was immunoSEQ multiplex PCR. The sample contains about 100,000 clones, 91% of which appear only once. The sequenced sample consisted of peripheral blood. Receptors originate from a man between 50 and 59 years old with active COVID-19.

This clone was recorded a few times. The chain recombines TRBV7-6 with TRBJ1-6, with D maybe TRBD1 (5 bases). CDR1 is SGHVS and CDR2 is FNYEAQ in the germline V gene. The CDR3 is 16 residues long. Trimming took 0 bases from V and 9 from J, leaving 15 bases between them. Here the CDR3 DNA reads TGTGCCAGCAGCTTAGCGGCGGGGGGGTCCAGTTCACCCCTCCACTTT. It encodes CASSLAAGGSSSPLHF.

V gene TRBV28 combines with J gene TRBJ1-6; D is undetermined. The CDR3 covers 14 residues. The V gene's germline CDR1 is MDHEN and CDR2 SYDVKM. The V and J ends lost 7 bases and 7 bases respectively, with 14 bases between them. The CDR3 nucleotides read TGTGCCAGCACCATCCCGACAACAAATTCACCCCTCCACTTT. This sequence encodes CASTIPTTNSPLHF.

This sequence joins TRBV20-1 and TRBJ2-3; 13 positions agree with TRBD2. The CDR3 is made up of 15 amino acids. The germline V gene encodes CDR1 DFQATT and CDR2 SNEGSKA (reference sequence). V lost 3 bases and J lost 8; bases outside the gene matches: 8. DNA for the CDR3: TGCAGTGCTAGTCGGACTAGCGGGAGTAGAGGTACGCAGTATTTT. The encoded protein is CSASRTSGSRGTQYF.

Here the CDR3 DNA reads TGTGCCAGCAGACCCAGTAGCGGGGGGGAGACCCAGTACTTC. Its protein is CASRPSSGGETQYF. The V call is TRBV7-9, the J call TRBJ2-5; 10 nucleotides match TRBD2. The CDR3 runs to 14 residues. CDR1 is SEHNR and CDR2 is FQNEAQ in the germline V gene (reference sequence). V was pared by 6 bases and J by 5 bases, with 6 bases of the junction left unmatched.

This chain connects TRBV6-6 to TRBJ1-5; D is uncertain. Trimming took off 4 bases at V and 1 base at J, with 14 bases between the two ends. The CDR3 sequence is 16 residues long. Germline V gene sequence: CDR1 MNHNY, CDR2 SVGAGI (reference sequence). The CDR3 nucleotides are TGTGCCAGCAGTTGGGCGGAGGGCCTGAGCAATCAGCCCCAGCATTTT. It specifies CASSWAEGLSNQPQHF.

The rearrangement links TRBV11-3 to TRBJ1-1; no clear D gene. Germline lookup yields CDR1 SGHNT and CDR2 YENEEA. The CDR3 length is 15 residues. Trimming stripped 4 bases from V and 1 base from J, with 13 bases between. The CDR3 protein is CASSYHLGRNTEAFF. As DNA, the CDR3 is TGTGCCAGCAGCTACCACCTTGGGCGGAACACTGAAGCTTTCTTT.

The genes are TRBV6-5 and TRBJ1-5, with a weak D call TRBD1 (5 bases). This CDR3 contains 13 residues. V was trimmed by 5 bases and J by 6 bases, leaving 11 bases between them. CDR1 and CDR2 (germline): MNHEY, SVGAGI. This CDR3 is CASSSFQGQPQHF. CDR3 DNA: TGTGCCAGCAGTAGTTTCCAGGGTCAGCCCCAGCATTTT.

The J gene is TRBJ1-2, the V gene TRBV5-1; D gene uncertain. Trimming left V 4 bases short and J 6 bases short, with 16 bases between. Germline assignment: CDR1 SGHRS and CDR2 YFSETQ. The CDR3 runs 14 residues. CDR3 loop: CASSATNEMNGYTF. The CDR3 bases are TGCGCCAGCAGCGCTACTAACGAGATGAATGGCTACACCTTC.

The chain has TRBV11-2 and TRBJ2-7; 7 bases line up with TRBD1. CDR1 and CDR2 from the germline V gene are SGHAT and FQNNGV. This CDR3 spans 13 amino acids. Trimming at V came to 4 bases and at J to 6 bases, leaving 6 bases not matched to a gene. This CDR3 is CASSSDRVSEQYV. CDR3 DNA sequence: TGTGCCAGCAGCTCCGACAGGGTCTCCGAGCAGTACGTC.

The V gene is TRBV4-1, the J gene TRBJ1-1; 8 bases match TRBD1. The germline V gene has CDR1 MGHRA and CDR2 YSYEKL. The V and J ends lost 6 bases and 1 base, in that order; junction bases with no gene match: 4. The CDR3 sequence is 14 residues long. CDR3 loop: CASRLGTGNTEAFF. DNA of the CDR3: TGCGCCAGCAGACTCGGGACAGGGAACACTGAAGCTTTCTTT.

Here the CDR3 reads CASAGLAGVGTGELFF. The CDR3 DNA is TGTGCCAGTGCTGGACTAGCGGGAGTAGGAACCGGGGAGCTGTTTTTT. J is TRBJ2-2 and V is TRBV19; 13 bases fit TRBD2. From germline, CDR1 is LNHDA and CDR2 SQIVND (reference sequence). V trimming: 8 bases; J trimming: 5 bases; junction bases outside the gene matches: 8. The CDR3 loop spans 16 amino acids.

The rearrangement joins TRBV18 to TRBJ2-1; a possible D gene is TRBD1 (6 bases). V dropped 6 bases and J dropped 4 bases, with 13 bases sitting between them. The CDR3 has 14 amino acids. The V gene's germline CDR1 is KGHSH and CDR2 LQKENI. The CDR3 spells CASSPRTVYNEQFF. The CDR3 region has the DNA TGTGCCAGCTCGCCTAGGACAGTATACAATGAGCAGTTCTTC.